Below, one T cell receptor (beta chain) is given with its context. Its antigen is unidentified. The entry originates in a study of cytomegalovirus exposure and HLA in healthy donors. On the study more broadly: The roughly 110 validation repertoires used the same platform as the 550 to 700 first-cohort repertoires (as reported by a later analysis).

While the first cohort had around 700 subjects, the donors belonged to the separate validation cohort of fewer than 150 subjects. Sequenced by immunoSEQ multiplex PCR; TCRdb stores in-frame clones only, minus some. The repertoire has some 240,000 clones, about nine tenths of them found once; the top ten carry approximately 2%. Study conclusions and caveats: First-cohort TCR clusters were later found to tend to co-occur in the 120 or so validation repertoires.

The sequenced sample was PBMCs. The clonotype originates from a woman aged 18-29 years in good health and CMV-seropositive.

The CDR3 region is CASQQGKGNQPQHF. The CDR3 DNA reads TGTGCCAGCCAACAGGGGAAGGGCAATCAGCCCCAGCATTTT. The rearrangement uses TRBV6-1 and TRBJ1-5, with 7 bases aligning to TRBD1. CDR1 is MNHNS, CDR2 SASEGT, per germline. J was trimmed by 2 bases and V by 8 bases; bases with no gene match: 6. The CDR3 runs 14 residues.